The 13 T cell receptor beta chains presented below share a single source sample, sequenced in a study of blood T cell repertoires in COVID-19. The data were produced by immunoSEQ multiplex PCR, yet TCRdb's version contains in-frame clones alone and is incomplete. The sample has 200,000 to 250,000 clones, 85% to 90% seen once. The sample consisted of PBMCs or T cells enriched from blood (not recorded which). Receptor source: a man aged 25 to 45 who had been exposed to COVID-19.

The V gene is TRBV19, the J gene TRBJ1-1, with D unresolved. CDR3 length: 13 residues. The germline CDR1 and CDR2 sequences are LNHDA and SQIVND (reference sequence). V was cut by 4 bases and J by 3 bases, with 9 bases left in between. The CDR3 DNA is TGTGCCAGTAGTACAACCCGAGACACTGAAGCTTTCTTT. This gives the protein CASSTTRDTEAFF.

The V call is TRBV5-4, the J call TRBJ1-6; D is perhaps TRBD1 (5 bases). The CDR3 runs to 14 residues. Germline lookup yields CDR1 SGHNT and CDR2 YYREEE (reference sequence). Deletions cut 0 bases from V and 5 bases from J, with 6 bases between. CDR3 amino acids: CASSLDRHNSPLHF. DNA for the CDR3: TGTGCCAGCAGCTTGGACAGGCATAATTCACCCCTCCACTTT.

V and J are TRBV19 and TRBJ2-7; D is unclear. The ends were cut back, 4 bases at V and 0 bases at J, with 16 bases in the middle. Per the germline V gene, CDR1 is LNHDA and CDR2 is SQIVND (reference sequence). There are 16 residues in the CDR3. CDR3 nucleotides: TGTGCCAGTAGTAGGCGGTCCGTCGCCTCCTCCTACGAGCAGTACTTC. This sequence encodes CASSRRSVASSYEQYF.

CDR3 DNA: TGTGCCAGCAGCCAGAGGACAGGGACTGGCAATCAGCCCCAGCATTTT. Translation: CASSQRTGTGNQPQHF. This chain connects TRBV5-6 to TRBJ1-5; 8 nucleotides agree with TRBD1. The CDR3 spans 16 residues. Per germline, CDR1 SGHDT and CDR2 YYEEEE. The J segment lost 2 bases and the V segment lost 4 bases, leaving 8 bases of the junction unmatched.

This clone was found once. The CDR3 here is CASSYGGFGNTGELFF. The DNA of the CDR3 is TGTGCCAGCAGTTACGGTGGCTTTGGGAACACCGGGGAGCTGTTTTTT. The rearrangement links TRBV6-5 to TRBJ2-2; no reliable D call. CDR3 length: 16 residues. V lost 2 bases and J lost 1, with 11 bases in between. The V gene's germline CDR1 is MNHEY and CDR2 SVGAGI.

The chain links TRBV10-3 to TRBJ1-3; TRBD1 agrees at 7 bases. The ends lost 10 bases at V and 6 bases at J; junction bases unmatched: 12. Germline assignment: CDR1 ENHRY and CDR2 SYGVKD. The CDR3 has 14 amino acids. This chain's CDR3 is CATSKGADENTIYF. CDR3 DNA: TGTGCCACCTCCAAGGGGGCTGATGAAAACACCATATATTTT.

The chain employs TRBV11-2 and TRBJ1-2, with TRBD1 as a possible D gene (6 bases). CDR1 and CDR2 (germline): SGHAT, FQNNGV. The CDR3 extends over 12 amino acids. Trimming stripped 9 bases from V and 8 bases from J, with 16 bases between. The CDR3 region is CASATGHVGYTF. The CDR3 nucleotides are TGTGCCAGTGCAACAGGGCACGTGGGCTACACCTTC.

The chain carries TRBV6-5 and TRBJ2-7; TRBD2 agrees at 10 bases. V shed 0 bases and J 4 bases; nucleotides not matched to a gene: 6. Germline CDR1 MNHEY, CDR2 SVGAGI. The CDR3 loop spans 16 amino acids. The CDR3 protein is CASSYSLLAGEYEQYF. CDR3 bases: TGTGCCAGCAGTTACTCGCTGCTAGCGGGGGAGTACGAGCAGTACTTC.

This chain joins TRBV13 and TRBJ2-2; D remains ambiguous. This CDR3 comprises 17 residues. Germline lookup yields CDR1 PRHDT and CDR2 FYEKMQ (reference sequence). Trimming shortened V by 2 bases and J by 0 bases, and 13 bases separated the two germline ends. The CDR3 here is CASSLFPFPPNTGELFF. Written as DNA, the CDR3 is TGTGCCAGCAGCTTATTCCCCTTTCCCCCGAACACCGGGGAGCTGTTTTTT.

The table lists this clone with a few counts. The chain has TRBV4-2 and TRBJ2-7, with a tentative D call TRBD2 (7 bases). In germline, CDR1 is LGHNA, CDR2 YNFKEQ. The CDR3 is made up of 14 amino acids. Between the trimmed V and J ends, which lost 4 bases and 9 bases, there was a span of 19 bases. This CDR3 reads CASSPEGGPFSQYF. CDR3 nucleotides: TGTGCCAGCAGCCCGGAGGGGGGGCCATTTTCGCAGTACTTC.

The CDR3 nucleotides are TGTGCCAGCAGCCCCGCCGGGACAAGGACCTTC. Translation: CASSPAGTRTF. The chain joins TRBV7-9 to TRBJ1-2, with D maybe TRBD1 (6 bases). Trimming took off 5 bases at V and 14 bases at J, with 15 bases between the two ends. Germline-derived CDR1 and CDR2 are SEHNR and FQNEAQ (reference sequence). This CDR3 comprises 11 residues.

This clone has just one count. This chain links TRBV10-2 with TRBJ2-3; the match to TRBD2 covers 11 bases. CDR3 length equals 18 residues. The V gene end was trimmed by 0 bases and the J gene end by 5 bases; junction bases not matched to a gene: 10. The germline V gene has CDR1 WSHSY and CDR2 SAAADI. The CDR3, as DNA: TGCGCCAGCAGTGAGTCCTATAGCGGGGGGGGGCCTATAGATACGCAGTATTTT. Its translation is CASSESYSGGGPIDTQYF.

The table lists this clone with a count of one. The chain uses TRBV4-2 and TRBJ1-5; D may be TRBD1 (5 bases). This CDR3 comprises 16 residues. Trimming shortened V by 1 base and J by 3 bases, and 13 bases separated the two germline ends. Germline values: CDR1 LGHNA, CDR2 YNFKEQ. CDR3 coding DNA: TGTGCCAGCAGCCAAGGGGGCCCGCGTGCCAATCAGCCCCAGCATTTT. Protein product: CASSQGGPRANQPQHF.